This TCR beta chain was documented in a study of shared clonotypes between healthy human individuals. CD45RO-negative, CCR7-selected cells formed the naive CD8 fraction, which excluded terminally differentiated effector memory CD45RA+ cells. Data came from immunoSEQ multiplex PCR; TCRdb stores just in-frame clones and leaves some out. This sample has 600,000 or so clones, with 85% to 95% found just once. The CDR3 contains 13 residues. In germline, CDR1 is SGHRS, CDR2 YFSETQ. Trimming took 2 bases from V and 1 from J, leaving 7 bases between them. The clonotype was recovered from a woman aged 25-40 years in good health. The rearrangement joins TRBV5-1 to TRBJ2-7; no reliable D call. The sequenced material came from naive CD8+ T cells sorted from blood. CDR3 sequence (DNA): TGCGCCAGCAGCTTTTCCGAGTCCTACGAGCAGTACTTC. As protein: CASSFSESYEQYF.